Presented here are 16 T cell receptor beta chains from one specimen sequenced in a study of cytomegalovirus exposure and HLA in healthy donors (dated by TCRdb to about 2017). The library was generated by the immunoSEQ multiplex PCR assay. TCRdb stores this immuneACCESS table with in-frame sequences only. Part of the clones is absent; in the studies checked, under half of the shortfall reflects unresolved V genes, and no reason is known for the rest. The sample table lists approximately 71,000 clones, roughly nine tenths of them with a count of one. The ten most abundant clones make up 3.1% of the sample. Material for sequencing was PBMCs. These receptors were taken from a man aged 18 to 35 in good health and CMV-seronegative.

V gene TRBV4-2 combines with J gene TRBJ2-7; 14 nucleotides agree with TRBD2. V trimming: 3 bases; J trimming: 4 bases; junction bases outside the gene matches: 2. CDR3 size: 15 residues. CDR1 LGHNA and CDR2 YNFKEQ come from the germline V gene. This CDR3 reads CASSQGLAGEYEQYF. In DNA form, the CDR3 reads TGTGCCAGCAGCCAGGGACTAGCGGGAGAATACGAGCAGTACTTC.

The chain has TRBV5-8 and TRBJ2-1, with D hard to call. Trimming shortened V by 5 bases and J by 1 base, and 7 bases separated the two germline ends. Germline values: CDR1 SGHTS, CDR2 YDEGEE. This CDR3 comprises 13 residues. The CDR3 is CASRESSYNEQFF. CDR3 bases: TGTGCCAGCAGGGAGAGTTCCTACAATGAGCAGTTCTTC.

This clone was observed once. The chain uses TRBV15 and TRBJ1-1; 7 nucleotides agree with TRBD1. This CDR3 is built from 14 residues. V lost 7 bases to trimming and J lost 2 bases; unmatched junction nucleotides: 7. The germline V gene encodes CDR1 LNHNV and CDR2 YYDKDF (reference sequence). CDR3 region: CATTIRQGNTEAFF. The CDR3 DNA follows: TGTGCCACCACTATAAGACAGGGTAACACTGAAGCTTTCTTT.

The CDR3 DNA follows: TGCAGCGTCGGCGCGGGAGTCGTGAACGAGCAGTACTTC. Encoded protein: CSVGAGVVNEQYF. The rearrangement uses TRBV29-1 and TRBJ2-7; TRBD2 matches at 7 bases. With 6 bases clipped from V and 5 bases from J, the junction kept 10 bases outside the gene matches. Looked up from germline, CDR1 is SQVTM and CDR2 is ANQGSEA. CDR3 length equals 13 residues.

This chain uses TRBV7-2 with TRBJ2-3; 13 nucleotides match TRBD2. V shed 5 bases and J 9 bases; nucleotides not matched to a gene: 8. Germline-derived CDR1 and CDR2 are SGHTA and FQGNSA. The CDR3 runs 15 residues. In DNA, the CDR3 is TGTGCCAGCAGCCGTGGACTAGCGGGAGTAGGGACGCAGTATTTT. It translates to CASSRGLAGVGTQYF.

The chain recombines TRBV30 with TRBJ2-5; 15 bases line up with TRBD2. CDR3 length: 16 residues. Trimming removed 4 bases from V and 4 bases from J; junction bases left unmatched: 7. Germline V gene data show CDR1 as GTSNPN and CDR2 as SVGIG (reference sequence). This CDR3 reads CAWIKGLAGGGETQYF. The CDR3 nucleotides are TGTGCCTGGATTAAAGGACTAGCGGGGGGGGGAGAGACCCAGTACTTC.

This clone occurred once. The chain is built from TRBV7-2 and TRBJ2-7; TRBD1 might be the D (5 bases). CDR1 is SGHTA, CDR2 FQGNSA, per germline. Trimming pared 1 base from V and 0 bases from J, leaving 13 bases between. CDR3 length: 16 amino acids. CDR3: CASSLVAGPSSYEQYF. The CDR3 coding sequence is TGTGCCAGCAGCTTAGTCGCAGGGCCCAGCTCCTACGAGCAGTACTTC.

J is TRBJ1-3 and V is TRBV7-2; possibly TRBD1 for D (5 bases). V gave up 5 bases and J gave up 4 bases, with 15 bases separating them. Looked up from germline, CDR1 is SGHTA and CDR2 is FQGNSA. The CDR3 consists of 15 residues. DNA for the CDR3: TGTGCCAGCAGCGCTGGGCCCAGGGCCGGAAACACCATATATTTT. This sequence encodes CASSAGPRAGNTIYF.

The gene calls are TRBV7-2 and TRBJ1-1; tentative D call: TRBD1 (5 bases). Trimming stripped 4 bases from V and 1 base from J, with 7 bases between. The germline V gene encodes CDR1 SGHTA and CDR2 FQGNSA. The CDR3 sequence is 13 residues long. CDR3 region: CASSSDRNTEAFF. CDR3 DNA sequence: TGTGCCAGCAGCTCTGACAGGAACACTGAAGCTTTCTTT.

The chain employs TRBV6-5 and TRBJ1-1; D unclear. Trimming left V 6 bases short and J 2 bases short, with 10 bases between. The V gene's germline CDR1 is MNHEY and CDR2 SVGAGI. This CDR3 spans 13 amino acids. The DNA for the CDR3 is TGTGCCAGCAGCAACACACACAACACTGAAGCTTTCTTT. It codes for CASSNTHNTEAFF.

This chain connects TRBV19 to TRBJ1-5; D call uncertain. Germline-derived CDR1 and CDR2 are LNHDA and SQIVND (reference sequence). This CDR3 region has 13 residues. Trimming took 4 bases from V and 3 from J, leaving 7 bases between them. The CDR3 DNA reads TGTGCCAGTAGTACAATCAACAATCAGCCCCAGCATTTT. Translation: CASSTINNQPQHF.

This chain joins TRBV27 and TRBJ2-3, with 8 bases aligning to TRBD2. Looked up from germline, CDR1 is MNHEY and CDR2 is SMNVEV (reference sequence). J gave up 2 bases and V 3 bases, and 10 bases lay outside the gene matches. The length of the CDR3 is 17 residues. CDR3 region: CASSFSLGTSYTDTQYF. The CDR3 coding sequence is TGTGCCAGCAGTTTCTCACTAGGGACTAGTTACACAGATACGCAGTATTTT.

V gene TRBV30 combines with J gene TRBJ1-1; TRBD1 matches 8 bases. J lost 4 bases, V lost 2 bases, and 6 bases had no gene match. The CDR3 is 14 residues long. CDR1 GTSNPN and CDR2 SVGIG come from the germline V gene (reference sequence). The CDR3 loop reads CAWSTLDRGTEAFF. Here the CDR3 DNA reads TGTGCCTGGAGTACCCTAGACAGGGGCACTGAAGCTTTCTTT.

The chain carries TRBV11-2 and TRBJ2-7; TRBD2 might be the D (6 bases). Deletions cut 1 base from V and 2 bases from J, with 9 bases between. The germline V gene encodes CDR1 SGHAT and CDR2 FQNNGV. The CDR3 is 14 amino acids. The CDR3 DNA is TGTGCCAGCAGCTTAGTAGCGGTTCCCTACGAGCAGTACTTC. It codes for CASSLVAVPYEQYF.

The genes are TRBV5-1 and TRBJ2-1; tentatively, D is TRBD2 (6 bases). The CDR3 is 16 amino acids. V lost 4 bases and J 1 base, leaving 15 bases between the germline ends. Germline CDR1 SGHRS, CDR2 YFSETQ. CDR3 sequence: CASSQSGTLSYNEQFF. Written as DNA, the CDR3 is TGCGCCAGCAGCCAATCCGGGACTTTATCCTACAATGAGCAGTTCTTC.

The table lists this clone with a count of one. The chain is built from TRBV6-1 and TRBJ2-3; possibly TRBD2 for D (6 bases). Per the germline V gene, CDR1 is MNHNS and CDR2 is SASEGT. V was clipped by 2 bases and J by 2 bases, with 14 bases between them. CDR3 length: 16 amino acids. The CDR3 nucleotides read TGTGCCAGCAGTGAATCCTTTGCGGGATACACAGATACGCAGTATTTT. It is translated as CASSESFAGYTDTQYF.